Below are 13 T cell receptor beta chains sequenced from a single sample in a study of T-cell memory formation after mild COVID-19. TCRdb independently ran MiXCR on the 5' RACE reads; one entry per CDR3 protein. Of 170,000 or so distinct CDR3 sequences in the sample, over 20% were seen once. Input material: PBMCs or a T cell subset sorted from them (not recorded which). These receptors came from an adult woman who had mild COVID-19 (a few samples of this study predate the infection). Cell type and time point are not known.

CDR3 amino acids: CASSIGRVYEQYF. The CDR3 DNA sequence: TGTGCCAGTAGTATCGGGAGAGTTTACGAGCAGTACTTC. The chain is built from TRBV19 and TRBJ2-7, with D tentatively TRBD2 (6 bases). Germline CDR1 and CDR2: LNHDA and SQIVND (reference sequence). Trimming stripped 3 bases from V and 4 bases from J, with 10 bases between. The CDR3 is 13 amino acids. Using reference TRBV19 and TRBJ2-7 for the parts outside the CDR3, the full variable domain is DGGITQSPKYLFRKEGQNVTLSCEQNLNHDAMYWYRQDPGQGLRLIYYSQIVNDFQKGDIAEGYSVSREKKESFPLTVTSAQKNPTAFYLCASSIGRVYEQYFGPGTRLTVT.

The chain joins TRBV29-1 to TRBJ2-1; 12 bases fit TRBD2. Germline CDR1 and CDR2: SQVTM and ANQGSEA. V was clipped by 1 base and J by 7 bases; unmatched bases: 8. CDR3 length: 16 residues. CDR3 sequence (DNA): TGCAGCGTTGAAGGGACTAGCGGGGCGTTAGGGAATGAGCAGTTCTTC. It encodes CSVEGTSGALGNEQFF.

This clonotype was found a few times. The chain combines TRBV6-5 with TRBJ1-4, with 7 bases lining up with TRBD1. V shed 6 bases and J 5 bases; nucleotides not matched to a gene: 6. The CDR3 totals 14 residues. Germline V gene lookup returns CDR1 MNHEY and CDR2 SVGAGI. CDR3 sequence reads: CASSFGTANEKLFF. Here the CDR3 DNA reads TGTGCCAGCAGCTTCGGGACAGCGAATGAAAAACTGTTTTTT.

This clonotype was detected a few times. The junction does not match germline at one end; this may be a read error. This rearrangement joins TRBV7-3 to TRBJ2-3, with D tentatively TRBD1 (5 bases). The CDR3 has 12 residues. Germline CDR1 SGHTA, CDR2 FQGTGA. In DNA, the CDR3 is TGTGACAGCAGCCAAGGGGCGGATACGCAGTATTTT. Protein: CDSSQGADTQYF.

This clonotype was seen more than once but under ten times. V is TRBV24-1 and J is TRBJ2-3, with TRBD2 as a possible D gene (6 bases). CDR1 and CDR2 from the germline V gene are KGHDR and SFDVKD. The CDR3 is 14 amino acids. The germline V and J ends were trimmed by 5 bases and 2 bases, with 10 bases remaining between them. CDR3 nucleotides: TGTGCCACCAGTGTAGCGGACAACACAGATACGCAGTATTTT. Translation gives CATSVADNTDTQYF.

In this sample, this clonotype turned up many times. The chain couples TRBV24-1 to TRBJ2-1; D unresolved. This CDR3 region has 12 residues. V was pared by 6 bases and J by 5 bases, with 7 bases between. In germline, CDR1 is KGHDR, CDR2 SFDVKD. CDR3 amino acids: CATSLGNNEQFF. DNA for the CDR3: TGTGCCACCAGTCTTGGCAACAATGAGCAGTTCTTC.

This clonotype was observed a few times. The chain recombines TRBV4-1 with TRBJ2-2, with TRBD1 matching 8 bases. CDR1 and CDR2 (germline): MGHRA, YSYEKL. The CDR3 extends over 14 amino acids. V shed 4 bases and J 5 bases; nucleotides not matched to a gene: 3. The CDR3 nucleotides read TGCGCCAGCAGCCCGGACAGGGCAACCGGGGAGCTGTTTTTT. Translated: CASSPDRATGELFF.

This clonotype was counted between two and nine times. The genes are TRBV7-9 and TRBJ1-2, with unresolved D. The CDR3 covers 15 residues. V lost 0 bases, J lost 2 bases, and 10 bases lay in between. Germline loops: CDR1 SEHNR, CDR2 FQNEAQ (reference sequence). DNA of the CDR3: TGTGCCAGCAGCTTAGCGCACGAGGGCAACTATGGCTACACCTTC. Protein sequence: CASSLAHEGNYGYTF.

The chain has TRBV20-1 and TRBJ2-7; 8 bases are shared with TRBD2. The germline V gene has CDR1 DFQATT and CDR2 SNEGSKA (reference sequence). The V and J ends lost 6 bases and 2 bases, in that order; junction bases with no gene match: 12. This CDR3 is 15 amino acids long. In DNA, the CDR3 is TGCAGTGCCGAAACCGGGACTAGTGAAACCTACGAGCAGTACTTC. Protein sequence: CSAETGTSETYEQYF.

This clonotype was found a few times. The chain uses TRBV24-1 and TRBJ2-5, with 15 bases that match TRBD2. The CDR3 sequence is 16 residues long. Germline V gene sequence: CDR1 KGHDR, CDR2 SFDVKD. The V and J ends lost 6 bases and 5 bases, in that order; junction bases with no gene match: 6. This CDR3 reads CATSLSGLAGGETQYF. CDR3 coding DNA: TGTGCCACCAGTTTAAGTGGACTAGCGGGAGGGGAGACCCAGTACTTC.

The gene calls are TRBV7-9 and TRBJ2-7, with 8 bases lining up with TRBD1. The ends lost 2 bases at V and 5 bases at J; junction bases unmatched: 5. CDR1 SEHNR and CDR2 FQNEAQ come from the germline V gene (reference sequence). This CDR3 has 14 residues. The DNA of the CDR3 is TGTGCCAGCAGCTTATCCAGGGGGCTCAACGAGCAGTACTTC. Translated: CASSLSRGLNEQYF.

This clonotype appeared a few times. The chain carries TRBV15 and TRBJ2-7, with TRBD2 as a possible D gene (7 bases). The CDR3 sequence is 16 residues long. Trimming removed 0 bases from V and 0 bases from J, with 12 bases in between. Germline V CDR1 and CDR2: LNHNV, YYDKDF (reference sequence). The CDR3 coding sequence is TGTGCCACCAGCAGAGATCGGGGAGGGGGCTCCTACGAGCAGTACTTC. Encoded protein: CATSRDRGGGSYEQYF.

This clonotype was seen at least ten times. The V gene is TRBV29-1, the J gene TRBJ2-5, with a possible D match to TRBD1 (5 bases). Germline CDR1 and CDR2: SQVTM and ANQGSEA. V lost 0 bases, J lost 5 bases, and 13 bases lay in between. This CDR3 is built from 14 residues. The chain's CDR3 is CSVEDQGRVETQYF. The CDR3 nucleotides are TGCAGCGTTGAAGATCAGGGAAGGGTTGAGACCCAGTACTTC.